Listed here is a single T cell receptor (beta chain). Its antigen is not identified. Germline CDR1 and CDR2: SGHRS and YFSETQ. The V gene end was trimmed by 7 bases and the J gene end by 0 bases; junction bases not matched to a gene: 3. CDR3 size: 16 residues. The data were obtained in a study of cytomegalovirus exposure and HLA in healthy donors. Study-level results: CMV serostatus was the only immune exposure information that was available. In an earlier analysis, most TCR beta V segments were productive about 87% or about 30% of the time. The study listed some 160 cytomegalovirus-associated TCR beta chains.

Researchers ran the PCR with 60 Vbeta and 13 Jbeta primers. Repertoires were generated with immunoSEQ multiplex PCR, while TCRdb's copy carries only in-frame clones and drops some. The profile shows over 70,000 clones, over 70% of them singletons. This sequence originates from a woman aged 45-59 years in good health and CMV-seropositive. The rearrangement uses TRBV5-1 and TRBJ2-3; TRBD2 aligns across 15 bases. Sequencing was carried out using PBMCs. For the CDR3, the DNA is TGCGCCAGCCGAGGACTAGCGGGGGGGAGCACAGATACGCAGTATTTT. The encoded protein is CASRGLAGGSTDTQYF.